The sequence of this T cell receptor beta chain was determined in a study of cytomegalovirus exposure and HLA in healthy donors. General study results and limits: Exclusion applied to some V segments, including TRBV6-2 and TRBV6-3, as they were indistinguishable. Investigators reported around 150 TCR beta chains as tied to cytomegalovirus. In a later analysis, V- and J-gene trimming of beta chains associated with a DCLRE1C missense variant, replicated independently.

The PCR had 60 Vbeta and 13 Jbeta primers. The data were produced by immunoSEQ multiplex PCR, yet TCRdb's version contains in-frame clones alone and is incomplete. The repertoire includes fewer than 200,000 clones, around 74% of them detected once, and approximately 2% sits in the top ten. Notes on this clone: Its antigen is not known.

V was trimmed by 3 bases and J by 3 bases, leaving 3 bases between them. Germline CDR1 and CDR2: SGHNT and YYREEE (reference sequence). CDR3 length: 12 residues. The sample comprised PBMCs. The sequence was obtained from a female donor in good health and CMV-seronegative. The chain joins TRBV5-4 to TRBJ2-2; D is unresolved. DNA of the CDR3: TGTGCCAGCAGCTCCGACACCGGGGAGCTGTTTTTT. This encodes CASSSDTGELFF. Filled out from reference TRBV5-4 and TRBJ2-2, the complete variable domain reads ETGVTQSPTHLIKTRGQQVTLRCSSQSGHNTVSWYQQALGQGPQFIFQYYREEENGRGNFPPRFSGLQFPNYSSELNVNALELDDSALYLCASSSDTGELFFGEGSRLTVL.